This T cell receptor (beta chain) was recovered during a study of monozygotic twins with inflammatory bowel disease. The CDR3 is 13 amino acids. Per the germline V gene, CDR1 is SGHRS and CDR2 is YFSETQ. Following a re-call of the 5' RACE reads, TCRdb has one entry per CDR3 protein and lacks DNA. Its listing shows a few hundred thousand distinct CDR3 sequences. Sequenced input: blood. The V gene is TRBV5-1, the J gene TRBJ2-7. The receptor was isolated from a human donor with ulcerative colitis or Crohn's disease, or a healthy co-twin of an affected twin (not recorded which). Here the CDR3 reads CASSLVGSYEQYF.